A selection of T cell receptor beta chains follows, all from one sample in a study of Ad26.COV2.S vaccination and SARS-CoV-2 variants. The repertoire was sequenced with immunoSEQ multiplex PCR; TCRdb's copy has only in-frame clones and lacks some. This sample yields 450,000 to 550,000 clones, of which roughly 87% are seen a single time; about 2.7% belongs to the top ten. The sample in question was peripheral blood, obtained in a trial of Ad26.COV2.S vaccine versus placebo. These receptors were taken from a person between 18 and 60 years old who received the Ad26.COV2.S COVID-19 vaccine or a placebo. Both conserved end residues are part of each CDR3. A D gene is named only where the DNA matches it firmly. Some rows have no size entry. The others give once, few or many, or a class for an expanded clone.

v_gene	abundance	j_gene	d_gene	CDR3aa	CDR3nt
TRBV19	.	TRBJ1-5	.	CASSKQGLSNQPQHF	TGTGCCAGTAGCAAACAGGGACTTAGCAATCAGCCCCAGCATTTT
TRBV2	.	TRBJ1-2	TRBD1	CASSEVGQGPIYGYTF	TGTGCCAGCAGTGAAGTAGGACAGGGGCCGATCTATGGCTACACCTTC
TRBV25-1	.	TRBJ2-6	TRBD1	CASSLTGVGANVLTF	TGTGCCAGCAGTTTAACAGGGGTAGGGGCCAACGTCCTGACTTTC
TRBV5-4	.	TRBJ1-4	.	CASSFGGVGTNEKLFF	TGTGCCAGCAGCTTTGGGGGTGTGGGGACTAATGAAAAACTGTTTTTT
TRBV27	.	TRBJ2-3	TRBD2	CASATKAGGSTDTQYF	TGTGCCAGCGCCACGAAAGCGGGGGGTAGCACAGATACGCAGTATTTT
TRBV5-1	.	TRBJ2-5	TRBD2	CASSSTLAGGGETQYF	TGCGCCAGCAGCTCCACTCTAGCGGGAGGGGGGGAGACCCAGTACTTC
TRBV6-5	.	TRBJ2-2	.	CASSSELVGRTGELFF	TGTGCCAGCAGTTCAGAGTTGGTTGGGAGGACCGGGGAGCTGTTTTTT
TRBV18	.	TRBJ2-4	.	CASSPPSGGIQYF	TGTGCCAGCTCACCACCGAGCGGTGGTATTCAGTACTTC
TRBV5-6	.	TRBJ2-2	.	CASSLDRWRELFF	TGTGCCAGCAGCTTGGACAGATGGCGGGAGCTGTTTTTT
TRBV3-1/TRBV3-2	.	TRBJ1-6	.	CASSQVSAENSPLHF	TGTGCCAGCAGCCAAGTGTCAGCCGAAAATTCACCCCTCCACTTT
TRBV5-1	.	TRBJ2-5	TRBD1	CASSPQGVLGETQYF	TGCGCCAGCAGTCCACAGGGGGTATTGGGAGAGACCCAGTACTTC
TRBV5-1	.	TRBJ2-4	.	CASSLRFELGKNIQYF	TGCGCCAGCAGCTTGAGATTTGAACTGGGGAAAAACATTCAGTACTTC
TRBV27	.	TRBJ1-2	.	CASSFGGLLGYGYTF	TGTGCCAGCAGTTTTGGGGGGCTTTTGGGTTATGGCTACACCTTC
TRBV7-3	once	TRBJ1-2	.	CASSLPGTEYGYTF	TGTGCCAGCAGCTTACCCGGGACGGAGTATGGCTACACCTTC
TRBV3-1/TRBV3-2	.	TRBJ1-1	.	CASSRGHRNTEAFF	TGTGCCAGCAGCCGGGGACACAGGAACACTGAAGCTTTCTTT
TRBV3-1/TRBV3-2	.	TRBJ2-1	.	CASSQAQTVYEQFF	TGTGCCAGCAGCCAAGCCCAGACAGTTTACGAGCAGTTCTTC
TRBV7-2	.	TRBJ2-5	.	CASSVWTPGDGTQYF	TGTGCCAGCAGCGTATGGACCCCGGGGGACGGGACCCAGTACTTC
TRBV7-8	once	TRBJ1-3	.	CASSLTGNTIYF	TGTGCCAGCAGCTTGACAGGAAACACCATATATTTT
TRBV20-1	once	TRBJ1-5	.	CSAPRGGRQDF	TGCAGTGCCCCCAGAGGCGGACGCCAAGATTTT
TRBV6-6	.	TRBJ1-2	.	CASSLTQNYGYTF	TGTGCCAGCAGCCTTACACAGAACTATGGCTACACCTTC
TRBV4-1	.	TRBJ1-2	TRBD1	CASSPQTGGFLGYTF	TGCGCCAGCAGCCCCCAGACAGGGGGCTTCCTAGGCTACACCTTC
TRBV28	.	TRBJ2-5	TRBD2	CASSTWGSGEAGLEYF	TGTGCCAGCAGCACCTGGGGTAGCGGGGAGGCCGGTCTAGAGTACTTC
TRBV5-1	.	TRBJ1-3	.	CASSFSGGPGNTIYF	TGCGCCAGCAGCTTCTCGGGGGGTCCGGGAAACACCATATATTTT
TRBV4-1	.	TRBJ2-7	.	CASSPNDRTPYEQYF	TGCGCCAGCAGCCCCAATGACAGGACACCCTACGAGCAGTACTTC
TRBV11-2	.	TRBJ2-3	TRBD1	CASSLLGQHTDTQYF	TGTGCCAGCAGCTTATTGGGACAGCATACAGATACGCAGTATTTT
TRBV7-2	.	TRBJ2-1	TRBD2	CASSLLAVLDNEQFF	TGTGCCAGCAGCTTACTAGCGGTACTTGACAATGAGCAGTTCTTC
TRBV7-2	.	TRBJ2-1	.	CASSLKTPREQFF	TGTGCCAGCAGCTTAAAGACTCCACGGGAGCAGTTCTTC
TRBV5-1	.	TRBJ2-3	.	CASSLATGVVITDTQYF	TGCGCCAGCAGCTTGGCAACGGGAGTGGTTATCACAGATACGCAGTATTTT
TRBV28	.	TRBJ2-5	.	CASTSGPMAYETQYF	TGTGCCAGCACCTCGGGGCCGATGGCTTACGAGACCCAGTACTTC
TRBV5-6	.	TRBJ2-1	.	CASSLQGFSSYNEQFF	TGTGCCAGCAGCTTGCAGGGATTTAGCTCCTACAATGAGCAGTTCTTC
TRBV5-1	.	TRBJ1-3	.	CASSLGSGNTIYF	TGCGCCAGCAGCTTGGGCTCTGGAAACACCATATATTTT
TRBV2	.	TRBJ2-1	TRBD2	CASTGTSGRGNEQFF	TGTGCCAGCACCGGGACTAGCGGGAGGGGGAATGAGCAGTTCTTC
TRBV7-8	.	TRBJ1-5	.	CASSFREGQPQHF	TGTGCCAGCAGCTTCAGGGAGGGTCAGCCCCAGCATTTT
TRBV9	.	TRBJ1-1	.	CASSGDLNTEAFF	TGTGCCAGCAGCGGGGACTTAAACACTGAAGCTTTCTTT